What follows is one TCR beta chain and its context. The CDR3 is 12 amino acids. Between the trimmed V and J ends, which lost 2 bases and 8 bases, there was a span of 6 bases. Germline assignment: CDR1 SEHNR and CDR2 FQNEAQ (reference sequence). The entry originates in a study of radiotherapy plus CTLA-4 blockade in lung cancer. The table came from immunoSEQ multiplex PCR; TCRdb's copy has only in-frame clones and leaves some out. This table holds approximately 52,000 clones, roughly 83% found once. This TCR derives from a human donor with non-small cell lung cancer who had a complete response to radiotherapy plus ipilimumab. The gene calls are TRBV7-9 and TRBJ2-2; D call uncertain. The source material was peripheral blood, sampled from a patient treated with radiotherapy plus ipilimumab. CDR3 in DNA: TGTGCCAGCAGCTTACCACGGGGGGAGCTGTTTTTT. Its protein is CASSLPRGELFF.